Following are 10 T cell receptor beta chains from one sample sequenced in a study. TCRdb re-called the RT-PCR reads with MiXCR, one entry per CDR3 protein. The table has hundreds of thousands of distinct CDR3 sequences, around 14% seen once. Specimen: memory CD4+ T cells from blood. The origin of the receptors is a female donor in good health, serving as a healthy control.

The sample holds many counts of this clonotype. CDR3 in DNA: TGCAGTGCTAGATTGTTCGGGGGATCTAACTATGGCTACACCTTC. Translation gives CSARLFGGSNYGYTF. This chain uses TRBV20-1 with TRBJ1-2, with D perhaps TRBD1 (5 bases). Germline V gene data show CDR1 as DFQATT and CDR2 as SNEGSKA (reference sequence). Trimming pared 2 bases from V and 0 bases from J, leaving 13 bases between. CDR3 length equals 15 residues.

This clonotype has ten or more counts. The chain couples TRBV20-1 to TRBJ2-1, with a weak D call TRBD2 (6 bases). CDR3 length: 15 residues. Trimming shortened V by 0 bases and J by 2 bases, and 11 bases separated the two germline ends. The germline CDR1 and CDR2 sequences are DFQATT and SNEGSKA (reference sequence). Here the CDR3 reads CSARDRLAPYNEQFF. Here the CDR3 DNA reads TGCAGTGCTAGAGATCGGCTAGCGCCCTACAATGAGCAGTTCTTC.

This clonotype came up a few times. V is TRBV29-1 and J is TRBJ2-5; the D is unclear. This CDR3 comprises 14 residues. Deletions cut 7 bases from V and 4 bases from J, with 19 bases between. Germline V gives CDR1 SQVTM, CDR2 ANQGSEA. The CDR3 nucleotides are TGCAGCGGGGGAAGGAGTATCTCCGGAGAGACCCAGTACTTC. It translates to CSGGRSISGETQYF.

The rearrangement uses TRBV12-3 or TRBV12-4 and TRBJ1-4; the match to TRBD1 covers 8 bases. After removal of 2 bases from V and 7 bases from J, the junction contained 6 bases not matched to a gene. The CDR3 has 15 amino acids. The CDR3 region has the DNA TGTGCCAGCAGTTTATCTGGGACAGGAGGTGAAAAACTGTTTTTT. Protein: CASSLSGTGGEKLFF.

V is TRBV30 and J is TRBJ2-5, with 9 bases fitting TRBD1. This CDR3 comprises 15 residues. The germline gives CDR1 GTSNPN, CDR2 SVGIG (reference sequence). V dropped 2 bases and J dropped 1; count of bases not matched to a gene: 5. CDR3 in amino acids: CAWSPPTGGQETQYF. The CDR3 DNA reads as TGTGCCTGGAGTCCCCCGACAGGGGGCCAAGAGACCCAGTACTTC. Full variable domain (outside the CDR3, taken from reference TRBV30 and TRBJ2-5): SQTIHQWPATLVQPVGSPLSLECTVEGTSNPNLYWYRQAAGRGLQLLFYSVGIGQISSEVPQNLSASRPQDRQFILSSKKLLLSDSGFYLCAWSPPTGGQETQYFGPGTRLLVL.

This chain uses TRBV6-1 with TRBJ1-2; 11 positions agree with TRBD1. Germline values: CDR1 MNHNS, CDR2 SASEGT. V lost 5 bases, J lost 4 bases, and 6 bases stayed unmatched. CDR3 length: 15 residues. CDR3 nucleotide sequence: TGTGCCAGCAGTCCCGGGACAGGGGGAGGCTATGGCTACACCTTC. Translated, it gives CASSPGTGGGYGYTF.

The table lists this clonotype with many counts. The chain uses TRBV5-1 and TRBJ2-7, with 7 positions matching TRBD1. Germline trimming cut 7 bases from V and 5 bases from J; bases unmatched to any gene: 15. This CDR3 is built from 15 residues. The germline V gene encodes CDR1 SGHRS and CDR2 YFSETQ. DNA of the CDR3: TGCGCCAGCTCGCGAATGGGACAGAAGGGTAACGAGCAGTACTTC. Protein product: CASSRMGQKGNEQYF.

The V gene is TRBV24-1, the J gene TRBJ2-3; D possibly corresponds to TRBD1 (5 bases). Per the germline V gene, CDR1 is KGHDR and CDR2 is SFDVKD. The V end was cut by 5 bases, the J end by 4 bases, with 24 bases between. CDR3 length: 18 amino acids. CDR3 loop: CATSVLIGAPRCPDTQYF. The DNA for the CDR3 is TGTGCCACCAGTGTCCTTATTGGGGCCCCACGCTGCCCAGATACGCAGTATTTT.

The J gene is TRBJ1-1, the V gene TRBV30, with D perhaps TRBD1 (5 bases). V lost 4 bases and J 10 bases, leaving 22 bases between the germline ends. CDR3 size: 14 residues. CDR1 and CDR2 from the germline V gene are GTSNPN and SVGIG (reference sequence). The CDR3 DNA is TGTGCCTGGACGCTCTACGGGGGGGAGAATGGAGCTTTCTTT. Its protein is CAWTLYGGENGAFF.

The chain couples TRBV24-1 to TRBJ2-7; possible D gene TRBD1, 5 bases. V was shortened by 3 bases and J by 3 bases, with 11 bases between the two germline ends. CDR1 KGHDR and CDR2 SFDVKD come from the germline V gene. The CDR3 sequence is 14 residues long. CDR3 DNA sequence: TGTGCCACCAGTGATGCACAGACAGACTACGAGCAGTACTTC. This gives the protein CATSDAQTDYEQYF.